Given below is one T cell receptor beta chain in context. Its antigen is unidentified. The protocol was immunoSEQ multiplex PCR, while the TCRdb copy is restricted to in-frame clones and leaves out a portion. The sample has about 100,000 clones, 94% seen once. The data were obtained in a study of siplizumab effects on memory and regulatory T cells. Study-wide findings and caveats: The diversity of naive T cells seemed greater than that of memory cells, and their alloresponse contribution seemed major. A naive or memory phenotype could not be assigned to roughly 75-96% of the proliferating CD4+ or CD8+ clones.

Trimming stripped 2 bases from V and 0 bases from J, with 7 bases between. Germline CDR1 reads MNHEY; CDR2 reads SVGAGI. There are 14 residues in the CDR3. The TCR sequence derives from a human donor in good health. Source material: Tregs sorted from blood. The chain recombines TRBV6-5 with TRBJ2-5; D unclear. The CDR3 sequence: CASSYNGHQETQYF. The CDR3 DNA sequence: TGTGCCAGCAGTTACAACGGACACCAAGAGACCCAGTACTTC.